What follows are 19 T cell receptor beta chains derived from one specimen sequenced in a study of OX40 agonist ivuxolimab in advanced cancers. Profiling relied on immunoSEQ multiplex PCR, and the TCRdb table lists in-frame clones only, not all of them. This table holds around 48,000 clones, approximately 84% found once. The sample in question was CD4+ or CD8+ T cells sorted from blood, obtained in a trial of the OX40 agonist ivuxolimab. These receptors were obtained from an adult with an advanced solid tumor such as melanoma, head and neck, liver or kidney cancer.

V and J are TRBV28 and TRBJ2-7; perhaps TRBD1 as D (7 bases). Deletions cut 7 bases from V and 5 bases from J, with 18 bases between. The CDR3 is 14 amino acids. Germline V CDR1 and CDR2: MDHEN, SYDVKM. The CDR3 sequence: CASTQGGPWDEQYF. The CDR3 DNA follows: TGTGCCAGCACCCAGGGGGGCCCGTGGGACGAGCAGTACTTC.

This chain joins TRBV7-8 and TRBJ2-5, with 9 bases fitting TRBD1. Trimming removed 5 bases from V and 7 bases from J; junction bases left unmatched: 11. Germline CDR1 is SGHVS and CDR2 is FQNEAQ. The CDR3 runs 15 residues. CDR3 residues: CASSVQGAGEGTQYF. The DNA for the CDR3 is TGTGCCAGCAGCGTACAGGGGGCGGGGGAGGGGACCCAGTACTTC.

The chain links TRBV5-6 to TRBJ1-5, with D perhaps matching TRBD1 (6 bases). Trimming cost V 2 bases and J 0 bases, with 15 bases left between them. CDR1 is SGHDT and CDR2 is YYEEEE in the germline V gene. The CDR3 spans 17 residues. The CDR3 is CASSFFRDTYSNQPQHF. CDR3 coding DNA: TGTGCCAGCAGCTTTTTCCGGGACACCTATAGCAATCAGCCCCAGCATTTT.

This sequence joins TRBV5-1 and TRBJ2-3; D perhaps matches TRBD2 (7 bases). CDR1 and CDR2 (germline): SGHRS, YFSETQ. The CDR3 has 15 amino acids. Trimming removed 3 bases from V and 5 bases from J, with 16 bases in between. CDR3 DNA sequence: TGCGCCAGCAGCTCACGGAGGGGGGGGCAAGATACGCAGTATTTT. Protein sequence: CASSSRRGGQDTQYF. Variable domain in full (rest from reference TRBV5-1 and TRBJ2-3): KAGVTQTPRYLIKTRGQQVTLSCSPISGHRSVSWYQQTPGQGLQFLFEYFSETQRNKGNFPGRFSGRQFSNSRSEMNVSTLELGDSALYLCASSSRRGGQDTQYFGPGTRLTVL.

The chain links TRBV7-8 to TRBJ1-3; D possibly corresponds to TRBD1 (5 bases). The ends were cut back, 5 bases at V and 7 bases at J, with 15 bases in the middle. Looked up from germline, CDR1 is SGHVS and CDR2 is FQNEAQ. The CDR3 is made up of 14 amino acids. The DNA of the CDR3 is TGTGCCAGCAGCCCACGGACGGACACGAACACCATATATTTT. Its protein is CASSPRTDTNTIYF.

As concerns this clone: Other DNA sequences in this sample translate to the same CDR3. This chain joins TRBV27 and TRBJ2-6, with D maybe TRBD1 (6 bases). Trimming took off 6 bases at V and 3 bases at J, with 15 bases between the two ends. This CDR3 region has 16 residues. Germline CDR1 MNHEY, CDR2 SMNVEV (reference sequence). CDR3 sequence: CASRQGSESGANVLTF. Here the CDR3 DNA reads TGTGCCAGCAGGCAGGGGAGTGAGAGTGGGGCCAACGTCCTGACTTTC.

By share, this clone counts as medium-sized. The chain has TRBV29-1 and TRBJ1-4; D unclear. Germline V gives CDR1 SQVTM, CDR2 ANQGSEA. There are 13 residues in the CDR3. V was trimmed by 3 bases and J by 0 bases, leaving 5 bases between them. In DNA form, the CDR3 reads TGCAGCGTTGAGACTGCAACTAATGAAAAACTGTTTTTT. Its protein product is CSVETATNEKLFF.

This rearrangement joins TRBV19 to TRBJ2-2; 12 nucleotides agree with TRBD2. V lost 3 bases and J lost 1; bases outside the gene matches: 0. The germline V gene encodes CDR1 LNHDA and CDR2 SQIVND (reference sequence). The CDR3 has 16 residues. CDR3 region: CASSMTSGRNTGELFF. DNA of the CDR3: TGTGCCAGTAGTATGACTAGCGGGAGGAACACCGGGGAGCTGTTTTTT.

The chain links TRBV5-1 to TRBJ1-6, with D perhaps TRBD1 (6 bases). V was trimmed by 0 bases and J by 8 bases, leaving 15 bases between them. Germline CDR1 reads SGHRS; CDR2 reads YFSETQ. The length of the CDR3 is 16 residues. CDR3 protein: CASSLEGRQADSPLHF. CDR3 DNA: TGCGCCAGCAGCTTGGAAGGGCGACAGGCCGATTCACCCCTCCACTTT.

The chain couples TRBV28 to TRBJ2-7, with 10 bases identical to TRBD1. CDR1 and CDR2 from the germline V gene are MDHEN and SYDVKM. CDR3 length equals 14 residues. V lost 8 bases to trimming and J lost 5 bases; unmatched junction nucleotides: 9. The CDR3 DNA is TGTGCCAGCTTCCCGGGGGACAGGGGACACGAGCAGTACTTC. As protein: CASFPGDRGHEQYF.

The V gene is TRBV11-2, the J gene TRBJ2-7; a possible D gene is TRBD2 (5 bases). The CDR3 extends over 17 amino acids. V shed 5 bases and J shed 0 bases, with 20 bases lying between them. Germline CDR1 SGHAT, CDR2 FQNNGV. CDR3 loop: CASSRLAVRASSYEQYF. The CDR3 nucleotides read TGTGCCAGCAGCCGCCTAGCTGTGCGGGCCTCCTCCTACGAGCAGTACTTC.

The chain couples TRBV29-1 to TRBJ2-3, with TRBD1 as a possible D gene (6 bases). The germline V and J ends were trimmed by 1 base and 2 bases, with 16 bases remaining between them. Per the germline V gene, CDR1 is SQVTM and CDR2 is ANQGSEA. This CDR3 region has 16 residues. CDR3: CSVEGSRRGLTDTQYF. In DNA form, the CDR3 reads TGCAGCGTTGAAGGTTCTCGCAGGGGTCTCACAGATACGCAGTATTTT.

The table lists this clone with a few counts. The chain recombines TRBV15 with TRBJ2-7; TRBD2 matches at 11 bases. The CDR3 spans 17 residues. The germline CDR1 and CDR2 sequences are LNHNV and YYDKDF (reference sequence). V trimming: 6 bases; J trimming: 4 bases; junction bases outside the gene matches: 14. The CDR3 loop reads CATSSALAGGKGYEQYF. The CDR3 DNA reads as TGTGCCACCAGTAGCGCGCTAGCGGGAGGAAAAGGGTACGAGCAGTACTTC.

The V call is TRBV30, the J call TRBJ1-1; D gene uncertain. Germline V gives CDR1 GTSNPN, CDR2 SVGIG (reference sequence). The CDR3 is 16 residues long. Deletions cut 5 bases from V and 3 bases from J, with 22 bases between. The CDR3 coding sequence is TGTGCCTGGGGGGTGGGCCAGGACCCCGGGTACACTGAAGCTTTCTTT. Translating gives CAWGVGQDPGYTEAFF.

The chain recombines TRBV28 with TRBJ1-6, with D perhaps TRBD1 (6 bases). Trimming took 5 bases from V and 1 from J, leaving 15 bases between them. The CDR3 length is 17 residues. Germline CDR1 and CDR2: MDHEN and SYDVKM. Written as DNA, the CDR3 is TGTGCCAGCAGTCCCGACAGGAGAAGGTCCTATAATTCACCCCTCCACTTT. It encodes CASSPDRRRSYNSPLHF. The entire variable domain, with the rest obtained from reference TRBV28 and TRBJ1-6, is as follows: DVKVTQSSRYLVKRTGEKVFLECVQDMDHENMFWYRQDPGLGLRLIYFSYDVKMKEKGDIPEGYSVSREKKERFSLILESASTNQTSMYLCASSPDRRRSYNSPLHFGNGTRLTVT.

The V call is TRBV30, the J call TRBJ2-3; D is undetermined. The V gene's germline CDR1 is GTSNPN and CDR2 SVGIG (reference sequence). With 5 bases removed from V and 4 bases from J, the gap between germline ends came to 10 bases. CDR3 length: 12 amino acids. The CDR3 DNA reads TGTGCCTGGTCTGAAGAGGCAGATACGCAGTATTTT. Protein: CAWSEEADTQYF.

The V and J genes are TRBV19 and TRBJ2-5; possible D gene TRBD1, 6 bases. Germline-derived CDR1 and CDR2 are LNHDA and SQIVND (reference sequence). This CDR3 comprises 14 residues. The V end lost 5 bases, the J end lost 2 bases, and 12 bases lay between the germline ends. The CDR3 loop reads CASSVPGQQETQYF. CDR3 sequence (DNA): TGTGCCAGTAGTGTACCGGGACAACAAGAGACCCAGTACTTC.

The chain couples TRBV2 to TRBJ2-7; no clear D. The CDR3 contains 11 residues. Germline lookup yields CDR1 SNHLY and CDR2 FYNNEI. The V and J ends lost 3 bases and 2 bases respectively, with 2 bases between them. CDR3: CASSEPYEQYF. CDR3 nucleotide sequence: TGTGCCAGCAGTGAGCCCTACGAGCAGTACTTC.

In DNA form, the CDR3 reads TGTGCCAGCAGCTTGGGCCAGTCCTTGGTGTACGAGCAGTACTTC. This codes for CASSLGQSLVYEQYF. The chain recombines TRBV11-2 with TRBJ2-7; no clear D. The V gene's germline CDR1 is SGHAT and CDR2 FQNNGV. Trimming left V 3 bases short and J 4 bases short, with 16 bases between. The CDR3 has 15 amino acids.